The subject of this entry is one TCR beta chain. Antigen unknown. Documented treatment: approximately 9-day PBMC culture with coronavirus spike peptide pools or control peptides (ViraFEST assay). The study sequenced cultured CD4+ T cell DNA using the Oncomine TCR Beta short-read assay. Each CDR3 protein is one row after TCRdb ran MiXCR on the PCR reads. This sample has more than 15,000 distinct CDR3 sequences, with about 40% found just once. This sample was included in a study of vaccination and CD4 T cells after COVID-19. Study-wide background: Samples were taken after vaccination, a median of around 67 days after dose two, with a range of 14 to 241.

The trim removed 4 bases at V and 8 bases at J, leaving 11 bases unmatched. Germline CDR1 GTSNPN, CDR2 SVGIG (reference sequence). This CDR3 region has 16 residues. This chain connects TRBV30 to TRBJ1-6; 10 bases are shared with TRBD1. This TCR derives from a human donor who received a COVID-19 vaccine. The sample in question was CD4+ T cells from blood, cultured in vitro, obtained before SARS-CoV-2 vaccination. CDR3 sequence reads: CAWTTPRGQGYSPLHF. The CDR3 bases are TGTGCCTGGACCACCCCCAGGGGACAGGGGTATTCACCCCTCCACTTT.